Below are 5 T cell receptor beta chains sequenced from a single sample in a study of post-analysis software for immune sequencing data. These TCRs are of unknown antigen specificity. Study-wide results and limits: Included in a set of about five TRBV segments more frequent in patients than controls were TRBV5-6, TRBV5-1 and TRBV20-1.

The TCR beta cDNA libraries carried unique molecular identifiers. Each CDR3 protein is one row after TCRdb ran MiXCR on the PCR reads. The repertoire consists of around 260,000 distinct CDR3 sequences, with 36% occurring once and the leading ten covering less than 6%. Sequencing was done on a sample of blood. All receptors come from a girl between 10 and 17 years old with multiple sclerosis.

With respect to this clonotype: The junction shows a germline mismatch at one end, possibly a read error. J is TRBJ2-3 and V is TRBV20-1, with 12 positions matching TRBD2. The CDR3 runs 15 residues. The germline V gene has CDR1 DFQATT and CDR2 SNEGSKA (reference sequence). As DNA, the CDR3 is TGCAGTGTTATATCGACTAGCGGGAGTACAGATACGCGGTATTTT. Protein product: CSVISTSGSTDTRYF.

The chain recombines TRBV5-1 with TRBJ1-3; D gene uncertain. Germline-derived CDR1 and CDR2 are SGHRS and YFSETQ. The V end was cut by 5 bases, the J end by 0 bases, with 9 bases between. This CDR3 contains 14 residues. The CDR3 region is CASSLRSSGNTIYF. DNA of the CDR3: TGCGCCAGCAGTCTACGGAGCTCTGGAAACACCATATATTTT.

Comments on this clonotype: This sequence may be a read error, since a much larger clone differs from it by one base. The V and J genes are TRBV10-3 and TRBJ1-2; no clear D. Looked up from germline, CDR1 is ENHRY and CDR2 is SYGVKD. CDR3 length: 14 amino acids. V was pared by 2 bases and J by 2 bases, with 9 bases between. This chain's CDR3 is CAISEVPENYGYTF. CDR3 nucleotides: TGTGCCATCAGTGAGGTTCCAGAAAACTATGGCTACACCTTC.

There are many counts of this clonotype. This rearrangement joins TRBV6-1 to TRBJ2-4, with D unresolved. Germline V CDR1 and CDR2: MNHNS, SASEGT. V was shortened by 10 bases and J by 7 bases, with 14 bases between the two germline ends. The CDR3 has 12 amino acids. CDR3 sequence (DNA): TGTGCCACCGCAAGGGCCCCGAACATTCAGTACTTC. Translating gives CATARAPNIQYF.

The chain combines TRBV2 with TRBJ2-7, with D possibly matching TRBD2 (6 bases). Germline values: CDR1 SNHLY, CDR2 FYNNEI. The CDR3 is 13 amino acids. Trimming took 6 bases from V and 7 from J, leaving 16 bases between them. The CDR3 DNA is TGTGCCAGCAGCCTTTCACTAGGAGGGGAGCAGTACTTC. This codes for CASSLSLGGEQYF.